This TCR beta chain appears in the sequencing data of a study of T-cell memory formation after mild COVID-19. This clonotype was seen only a few times. No antigen is known for it. Overall study findings and caveats: Cross-reactive memory seemingly joined, as some responding clones were found in pre-infection memory. Contracting CD4+ clones lay largely in CM and EM, with CD8+ ones residing in EMRA.

Constant-segment primers were used for 5'RACE, and the resulting TCR alpha and TCR beta cDNA libraries carried sample barcodes and UMIs. One entry per CDR3 protein results from TCRdb running MiXCR on the 5' RACE reads. The sample records over 500,000 distinct CDR3 sequences, roughly 17% being singletons. This sequence originates from an adult woman who had mild COVID-19 (a few samples of this study predate the infection). Cell type and time point are not known. Sequenced material: PBMCs or a T cell subset sorted from them (not recorded which).

CDR3: CASSLAGENYGYTF. The CDR3 DNA follows: TGTGCCAGCAGTTTGGCAGGGGAAAACTATGGCTACACCTTC. The genes are TRBV12-3 or TRBV12-4 and TRBJ1-2; a weak D match, TRBD1 (6 bases). There are 14 residues in the CDR3. Trimming took off 3 bases at V and 2 bases at J, with 10 bases between the two ends.